This TCR beta chain originates from a study of T cells in Graves' hyperthyroidism and ophthalmopathy. Findings and limits, study-wide: A median about 6.5 months before onset, the model predicted ophthalmopathy.

Researchers amplified the TCR beta CDR3 regions from RNA transcripts. The HTBI set primed first-round TCR CDR3 RT-PCR. Each CDR3 protein is one row after TCRdb ran MiXCR on the multiplex PCR reads. The profile covers some 570,000 distinct CDR3 sequences, with approximately 15% appearing a single time and roughly 7% taken by the ten largest. The table lists this clonotype with many counts. What it binds is not known. Under 3 months was the duration of disease in ophthalmopathy patients, who also had a Clinical Activity Score of at least 3 and a NOSPECS grade of at least 4. Source material: blood. This TCR came from a woman between 18 and 30 years old with Graves' ophthalmopathy.

The CDR3 here is CASSLRGVINTEAFF. The DNA of the CDR3 is TGTGCCAGCAGTCTCCGGGGTGTTATAAACACTGAAGCTTTCTTT. The J gene is TRBJ1-1, the V gene TRBV28; D is undetermined. CDR3 length: 15 amino acids. CDR1 is MDHEN and CDR2 is SYDVKM in the germline V gene. Trimming removed 5 bases at V and 2 bases at J, with 15 bases between.